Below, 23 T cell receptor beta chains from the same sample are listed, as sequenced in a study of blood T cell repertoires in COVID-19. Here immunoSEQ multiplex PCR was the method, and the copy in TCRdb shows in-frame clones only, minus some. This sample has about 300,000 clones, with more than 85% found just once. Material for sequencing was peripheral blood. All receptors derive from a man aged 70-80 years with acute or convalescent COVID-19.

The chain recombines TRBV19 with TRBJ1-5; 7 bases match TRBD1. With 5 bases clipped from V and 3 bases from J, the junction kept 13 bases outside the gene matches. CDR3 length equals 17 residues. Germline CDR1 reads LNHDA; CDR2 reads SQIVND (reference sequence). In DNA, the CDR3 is TGTGCCAGTAGTCTACGTCCCGGGACAGTCCCCAATCAGCCCCAGCATTTT. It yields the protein CASSLRPGTVPNQPQHF.

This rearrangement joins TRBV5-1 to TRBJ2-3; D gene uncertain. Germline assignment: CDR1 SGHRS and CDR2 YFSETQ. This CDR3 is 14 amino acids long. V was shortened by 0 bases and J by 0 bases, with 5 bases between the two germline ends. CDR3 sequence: CASSLGLSTDTQYF. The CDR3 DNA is TGCGCCAGCAGCTTGGGTCTGAGCACAGATACGCAGTATTTT.

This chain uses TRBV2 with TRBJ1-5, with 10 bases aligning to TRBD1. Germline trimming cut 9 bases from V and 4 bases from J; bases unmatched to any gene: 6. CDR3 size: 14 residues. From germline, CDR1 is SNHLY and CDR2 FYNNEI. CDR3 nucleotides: TGTGCCAGTGGTAGGGACAGGGGAAATCAGCCCCAGCATTTT. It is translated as CASGRDRGNQPQHF.

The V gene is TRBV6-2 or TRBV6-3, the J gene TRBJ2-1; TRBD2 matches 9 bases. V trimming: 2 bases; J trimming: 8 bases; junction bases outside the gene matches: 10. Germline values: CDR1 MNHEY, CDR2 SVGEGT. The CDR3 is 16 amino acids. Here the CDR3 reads CASSYPLAGARYEQFF. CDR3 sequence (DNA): TGTGCCAGCAGTTACCCCTTAGCGGGAGCAAGGTATGAGCAGTTCTTC.

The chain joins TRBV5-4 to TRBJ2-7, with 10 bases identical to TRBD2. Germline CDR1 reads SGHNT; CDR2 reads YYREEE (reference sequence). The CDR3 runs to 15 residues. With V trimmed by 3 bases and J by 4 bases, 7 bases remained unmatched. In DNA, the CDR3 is TGTGCCAGCAGCTCCCTAGGACTAGCGGTTTACGAGCAGTACTTC. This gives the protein CASSSLGLAVYEQYF. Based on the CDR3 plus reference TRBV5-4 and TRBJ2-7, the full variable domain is ETGVTQSPTHLIKTRGQQVTLRCSSQSGHNTVSWYQQALGQGPQFIFQYYREEENGRGNFPPRFSGLQFPNYSSELNVNALELDDSALYLCASSSLGLAVYEQYFGPGTRLTVT.

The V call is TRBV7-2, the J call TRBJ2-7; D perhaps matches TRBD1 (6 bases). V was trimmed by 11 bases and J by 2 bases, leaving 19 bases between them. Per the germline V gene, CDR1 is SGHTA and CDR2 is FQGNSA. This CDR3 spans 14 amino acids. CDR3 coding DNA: TGTGCCGTGGACGATGGACAGCCTCCCTACGAGCAGTACTTC. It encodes CAVDDGQPPYEQYF.

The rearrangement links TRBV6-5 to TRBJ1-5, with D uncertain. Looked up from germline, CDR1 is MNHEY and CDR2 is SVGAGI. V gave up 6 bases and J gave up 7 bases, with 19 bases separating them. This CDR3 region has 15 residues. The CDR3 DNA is TGTGCCAGCAGGTACAGCCGGACTCCGATCCAGCCCCAGCATTTT. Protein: CASRYSRTPIQPQHF.

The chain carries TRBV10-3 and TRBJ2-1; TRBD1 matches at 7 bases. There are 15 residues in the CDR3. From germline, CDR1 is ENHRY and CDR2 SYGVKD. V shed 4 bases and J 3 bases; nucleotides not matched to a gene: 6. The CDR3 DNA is TGTGCCATCAGTGTAGAGGGACAGAGCTACAATGAGCAGTTCTTC. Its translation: CAISVEGQSYNEQFF.

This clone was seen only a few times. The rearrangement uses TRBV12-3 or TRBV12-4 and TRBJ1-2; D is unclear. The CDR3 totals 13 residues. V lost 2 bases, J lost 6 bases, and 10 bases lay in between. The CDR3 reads CASSLPWSDGYTF. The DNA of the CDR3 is TGTGCCAGCAGTTTACCCTGGTCGGATGGCTACACCTTC.

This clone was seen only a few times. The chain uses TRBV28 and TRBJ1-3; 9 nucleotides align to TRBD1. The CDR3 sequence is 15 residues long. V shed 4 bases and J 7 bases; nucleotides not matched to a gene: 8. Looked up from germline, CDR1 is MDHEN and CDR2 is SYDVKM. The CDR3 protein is CASSSGTGQGNTIYF. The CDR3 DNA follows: TGTGCCAGCAGTTCCGGGACAGGGCAAGGCAACACCATATATTTT.

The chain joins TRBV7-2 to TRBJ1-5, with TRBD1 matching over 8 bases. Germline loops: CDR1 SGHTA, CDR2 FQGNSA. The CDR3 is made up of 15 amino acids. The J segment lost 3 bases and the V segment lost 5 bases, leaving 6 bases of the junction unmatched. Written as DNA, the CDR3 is TGTGCCAGCAGCCTGATGACAGGGGCCAATCAGCCCCAGCATTTT. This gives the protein CASSLMTGANQPQHF.

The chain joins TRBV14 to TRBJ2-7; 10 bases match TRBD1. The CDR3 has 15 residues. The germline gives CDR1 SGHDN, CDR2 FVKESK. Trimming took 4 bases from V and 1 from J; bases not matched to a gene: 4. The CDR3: CASSRGQGVSYEQYF. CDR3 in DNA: TGTGCCAGCAGCCGCGGACAGGGGGTATCCTACGAGCAGTACTTC.

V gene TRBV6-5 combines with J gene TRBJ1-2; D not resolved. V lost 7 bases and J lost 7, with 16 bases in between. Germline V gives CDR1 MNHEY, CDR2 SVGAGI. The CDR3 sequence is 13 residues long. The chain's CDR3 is CASTPLGSSGYTF. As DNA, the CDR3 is TGTGCCAGCACCCCCCTCGGGAGTTCTGGCTACACCTTC.

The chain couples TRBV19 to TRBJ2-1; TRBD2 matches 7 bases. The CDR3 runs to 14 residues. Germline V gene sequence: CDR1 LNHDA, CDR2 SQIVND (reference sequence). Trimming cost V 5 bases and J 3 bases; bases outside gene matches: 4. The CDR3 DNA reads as TGTGCCAGTAGTGTGGGACTATTCTACAATGAGCAGTTCTTC. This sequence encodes CASSVGLFYNEQFF.

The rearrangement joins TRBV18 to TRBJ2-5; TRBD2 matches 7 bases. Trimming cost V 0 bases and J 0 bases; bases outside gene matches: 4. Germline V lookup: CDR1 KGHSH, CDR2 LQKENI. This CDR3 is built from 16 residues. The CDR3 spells CASSPPNGGYQETQYF. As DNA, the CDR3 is TGTGCCAGCTCACCACCAAACGGGGGGTACCAAGAGACCCAGTACTTC.

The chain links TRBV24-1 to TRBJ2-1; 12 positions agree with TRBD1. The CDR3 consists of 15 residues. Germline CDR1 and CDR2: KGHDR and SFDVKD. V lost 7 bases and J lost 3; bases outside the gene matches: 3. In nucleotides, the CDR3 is TGTGCCACCAGCGGGACAGGGGGCGTCTACAATGAGCAGTTCTTC. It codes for CATSGTGGVYNEQFF.

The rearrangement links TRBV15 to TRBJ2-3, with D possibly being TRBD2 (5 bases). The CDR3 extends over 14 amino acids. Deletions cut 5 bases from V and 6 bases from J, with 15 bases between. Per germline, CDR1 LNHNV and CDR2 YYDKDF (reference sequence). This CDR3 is CATSSPGLDDTQYF. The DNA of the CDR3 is TGTGCCACCAGCTCACCAGGACTCGATGATACGCAGTATTTT.

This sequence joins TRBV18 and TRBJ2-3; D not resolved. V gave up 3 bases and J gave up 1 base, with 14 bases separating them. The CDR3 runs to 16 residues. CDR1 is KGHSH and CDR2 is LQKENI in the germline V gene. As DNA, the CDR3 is TGTGCCAGCTCACCCCCAAACTCGCGAGGCACAGATACGCAGTATTTT. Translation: CASSPPNSRGTDTQYF.

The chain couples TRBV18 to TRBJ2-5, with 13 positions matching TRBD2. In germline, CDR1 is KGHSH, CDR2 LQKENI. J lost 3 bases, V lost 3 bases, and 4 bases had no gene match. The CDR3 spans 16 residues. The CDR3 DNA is TGTGCCAGCTCACCTTGGACTAGCGGGAGTGAAGAGACCCAGTACTTC. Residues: CASSPWTSGSEETQYF.

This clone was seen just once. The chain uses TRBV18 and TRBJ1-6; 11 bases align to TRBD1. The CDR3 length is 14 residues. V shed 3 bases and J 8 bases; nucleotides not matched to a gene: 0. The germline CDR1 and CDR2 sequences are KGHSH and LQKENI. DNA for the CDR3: TGTGCCAGCTCACCGGGACAGGGGGATTCACCCCTCCACTTT. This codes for CASSPGQGDSPLHF.

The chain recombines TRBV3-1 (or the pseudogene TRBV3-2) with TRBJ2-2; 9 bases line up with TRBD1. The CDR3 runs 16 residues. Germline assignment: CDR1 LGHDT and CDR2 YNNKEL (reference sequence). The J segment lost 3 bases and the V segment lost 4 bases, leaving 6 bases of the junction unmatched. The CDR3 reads CASSLTGGTYTGELFF. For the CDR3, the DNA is TGTGCCAGCAGCCTTACAGGGGGCACGTACACCGGGGAGCTGTTTTTT.

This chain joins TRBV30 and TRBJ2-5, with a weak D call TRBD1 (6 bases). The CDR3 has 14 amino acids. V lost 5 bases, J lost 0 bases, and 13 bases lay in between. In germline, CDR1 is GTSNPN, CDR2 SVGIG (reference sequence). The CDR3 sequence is CAWARWDNQETQYF. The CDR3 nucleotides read TGTGCCTGGGCCAGGTGGGACAACCAAGAGACCCAGTACTTC.

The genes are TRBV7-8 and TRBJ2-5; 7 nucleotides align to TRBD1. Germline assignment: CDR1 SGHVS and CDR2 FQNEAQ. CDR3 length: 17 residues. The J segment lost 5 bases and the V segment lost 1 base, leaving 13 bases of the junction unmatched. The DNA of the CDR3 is TGTGCCAGCAGCTTAGTATTAAGACAGGGTGGCTGGGAGACCCAGTACTTC. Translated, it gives CASSLVLRQGGWETQYF.